A selection of T cell receptor beta chains follows, all from one sample in a study of blood T cell repertoires in COVID-19. Here immunoSEQ multiplex PCR was the method, and the copy in TCRdb shows in-frame clones only, minus some. The sample lists about 98,000 clones, nearly 90% occurring once. The source material was peripheral blood. The receptors originated from a man in his 70s with acute or convalescent COVID-19. Each CDR3 is given with its conserved first and last residue. Each record gives: D gene, V gene, J gene, clone size, CDR3 DNA, CDR3 protein. D genes are given only for firm matches. Clone sizes are given selectively: once, few, many, or a class where the clone is expanded.

TRBD1	TRBV28	TRBJ1-2	NA	TGTGCCAGCAGTTTTGGGGACAGGGTTTATGGCTACACCTTC	CASSFGDRVYGYTF
TRBD1	TRBV19	TRBJ2-3	NA	TGTGCCAGTAGTTCACCGGGACAGGAGGTGGCAGATACGCAGTATTTT	CASSSPGQEVADTQYF
TRBD1	TRBV6-5	TRBJ1-4	NA	TGTGCCAGCAGCGGGACAGTAGTTGAAAAACTGTTTTTT	CASSGTVVEKLFF
TRBD2	TRBV5-6	TRBJ2-3	NA	TGTGCCAGCAGCTTCTTGACTAGCGGGGGGCTGGATACGCAGTATTTT	CASSFLTSGGLDTQYF
NA	TRBV5-1	TRBJ2-1	few	TGCGCCAGCAGCTTGATGAGGAATGAGCAGTTCTTC	CASSLMRNEQFF
TRBD1	TRBV9	TRBJ2-2	NA	TGTGCCAGCAGCGTACGGACAGGGAACACCGGGGAGCTGTTTTTT	CASSVRTGNTGELFF
NA	TRBV5-6	TRBJ2-5	few	TGTGCCAGCAGCCGATCCTGGGGAGAAGAGACCCAGTACTTC	CASSRSWGEETQYF
NA	TRBV28	TRBJ1-1	NA	TGTGCCAGCAGTTTGCGGCGGTGGCCCGGGGTGGAGGCTTTCTTT	CASSLRRWPGVEAFF
TRBD2	TRBV11-2	TRBJ2-7	NA	TGTGCCAGCAGCTTAGCGTTAGGAACTAGCGGCTACGAGCAGTACTTC	CASSLALGTSGYEQYF
TRBD2	TRBV3-1/TRBV3-2	TRBJ2-3	once	TGTGCCAGCAGCCAGGGACTAGTGGATACGCAGTATTTT	CASSQGLVDTQYF
NA	TRBV6-5	TRBJ2-6	NA	TGTGCCAGCAGTTACTCCGGGGTCTCTGGGGCCAACGTCCTGACTTTC	CASSYSGVSGANVLTF
NA	TRBV5-8	TRBJ1-2	NA	TGTGCCAGCAGCTTGTTAGGCACCACAGGGGGCTACACCTTC	CASSLLGTTGGYTF
TRBD1	TRBV5-4	TRBJ1-6	NA	TGTGCCAGCAGCCCTATGGGACAGGGGAGGGATAATTCACCCCTCCACTTT	CASSPMGQGRDNSPLHF
NA	TRBV28	TRBJ2-3	NA	TGTGCCAGCGAGGAGTCCGGGGGTGACACAGATACGCAGTATTTT	CASEESGGDTDTQYF
TRBD1	TRBV30	TRBJ1-2	few	TGTGCCTGGTTAGGGACAGTCTATGGCTACACCTTC	CAWLGTVYGYTF
TRBD1	TRBV6-2/TRBV6-3	TRBJ1-6	NA	TGTGCCAGCAGTTACAAACCCCGAAGCAGGGGGGAATTCTATAATTCACCCCTCCACTTT	CASSYKPRSRGEFYNSPLHF
NA	TRBV5-1	TRBJ2-1	NA	TGCGCCAGCAGCTTGGGTGGGACAAACTACAATGAGCAGTTCTTC	CASSLGGTNYNEQFF
NA	TRBV10-1	TRBJ2-6	NA	TGCGCCAGCAGTGAGTCAGGGGATGGGGCCAACGTCCTGACTTTC	CASSESGDGANVLTF
NA	TRBV29-1	TRBJ1-6	once	TGCAGCATATCCGCAGGGGCGAGTTCACCCCTCCACTTT	CSISAGASSPLHF
NA	TRBV2	TRBJ1-6	NA	TGTGCCAGCAGAGAACAGGGTTTCTATAATTCACCCCTCCACTTT	CASREQGFYNSPLHF
TRBD1	TRBV5-4	TRBJ1-2	NA	TGTGCCAGCAGCCAGGAGACAGGGGTGAACTATGGCTACACCTTC	CASSQETGVNYGYTF
NA	TRBV7-9	TRBJ2-6	once	TGTGCCAGCAGTCCAGACTCTGGGGCCAACGTCCTGACTTTC	CASSPDSGANVLTF
NA	TRBV3-1/TRBV3-2	TRBJ1-5	NA	TGTGCCAGCAGCCAAGGGAGGGGAGGTCAGCCCCAGCATTTT	CASSQGRGGQPQHF
TRBD1	TRBV11-2	TRBJ2-5	NA	TGTGCCAGCAGCACAAACACAGGGGGCCGAGAGACCCAGTACTTC	CASSTNTGGRETQYF
NA	TRBV13	TRBJ2-1	NA	TGTGCCAGCACCTACAGGGTGGGATACAATGAGCAGTTCTTC	CASTYRVGYNEQFF
NA	TRBV10-2	TRBJ2-7	NA	TGCGCCAGCAGTGATGGGGGGGCGAGCTCCTACGAGCAGTACTTC	CASSDGGASSYEQYF
NA	TRBV20-1	TRBJ1-1	NA	TGCAGTGCTAGTCCTACGGGTGTGAACACTGAAGCTTTCTTT	CSASPTGVNTEAFF
NA	TRBV6-5	TRBJ1-1	NA	TGTGCCAGCAGTACCCCGGGGGGCACTGAAGCTTTCTTT	CASSTPGGTEAFF
NA	TRBV7-3	TRBJ1-1	NA	TGTGCCAGCAGCTTAGAGACAGCAGCGAACACTGAAGCTTTCTTT	CASSLETAANTEAFF
NA	TRBV4-2	TRBJ1-4	NA	TGTGCCAGCAGCCAAGATATGGCTAGCCATTTGACTAATGAAAAACTGTTTTTT	CASSQDMASHLTNEKLFF
TRBD1	TRBV5-1	TRBJ2-3	NA	TGCGCCAGCTCGGGACAGTTGGGTACAGATACGCAGTATTTT	CASSGQLGTDTQYF
NA	TRBV5-4	TRBJ2-3	NA	TGTGCCAGCAGCTTGGGACAGAACACAGATACGCAGTATTTT	CASSLGQNTDTQYF
NA	TRBV29-1	TRBJ2-3	NA	TGCAGCGTTGACTACTCATACACAGATACGCAGTATTTT	CSVDYSYTDTQYF
NA	TRBV25-1	TRBJ1-6	NA	TGTGCCAGCAGTGAATATTCGGGGGGAGGATCACCCCTCCACTTT	CASSEYSGGGSPLHF
TRBD1	TRBV27	TRBJ1-2	NA	TGTGCCAGCAGTAGGACAGGGGCCAACTATGGCTACACCTTC	CASSRTGANYGYTF
TRBD1	TRBV2	TRBJ2-7	once	TGTGCCAGCAGTGACAGGGGGCCGCCCTACGAGCAGTACTTC	CASSDRGPPYEQYF
TRBD1	TRBV12-5	TRBJ2-5	NA	TGTGCTAGTGGTTCCGCTGCGGACAGGAGTTGGGAGACCCAGTACTTC	CASGSAADRSWETQYF